This T cell receptor (beta chain) is drawn from a study of blood T cell repertoires in COVID-19. About the research overall: Samples representing acute and convalescent COVID-19 were sourced from the United States, Italy and Spain. Sources were T cells, B-cell-depleted T cells, or PBMCs; the material itself was cDNA or gDNA.

The germline V gene has CDR1 SGDLS and CDR2 YYNGEE. The CDR3 sequence is 14 residues long. Trimming left V 2 bases short and J 2 bases short, with 10 bases between. Authors' analysis steps: Estimation of nucleated cell counts was performed using reference gene primer amplification. Repertoires were generated with immunoSEQ multiplex PCR, while TCRdb's copy carries only in-frame clones and drops some. The DNA gave D and trimming, while V, J and clone size come from that table. This table has roughly 410,000 clones, approximately 91% appearing once. The Seattle site enrolled patients during active infection and followed them longitudinally. This clone was recorded a few times.

The sequencing input was peripheral blood. This chain joins TRBV9 and TRBJ2-5; TRBD2 is a possible D gene (6 bases). This TCR was sampled from a woman aged 40 to 49 with COVID-19, enrolled during active disease. CDR3 in DNA: TGTGCCAGCAGCGTGGCACTAGCTCAAGAGACCCAGTACTTC. Protein sequence: CASSVALAQETQYF.